Listed below are T cell receptor beta chains from one sample, sequenced in a study of blood T cell repertoires in COVID-19. Produced via immunoSEQ multiplex PCR; TCRdb's table is partial and in-frame only. The data contain some 64,000 clones, 55% to 75% of them seen just once; the ten biggest clones take up roughly 4.9%. What was sequenced was peripheral blood. Source of these receptors: an older woman with COVID-19, enrolled during active disease. The CDR3 runs from the conserved cysteine through the conserved F or W. D genes are given only for firm matches. Rows may omit the clone size; those that give it use once, few, many or a size class.

cdr3_length d_call j_call v_call clone_size cdr3_nt cdr3_aa
14 - TRBJ1-1 TRBV12-5 - TGTGCTAGTGGACACAGCCAGCTGAACACTGAAGCTTTCTTT CASGHSQLNTEAFF
13 - TRBJ1-1 TRBV24-1 few TGTGCCACCAGTGATTTTAAGAGGGCTGAAGCTTTCTTT CATSDFKRAEAFF
13 TRBD1 TRBJ1-2 TRBV5-6 - TGTGCCAGCAGCGCGACAGGGAACTATGGCTACACCTTC CASSATGNYGYTF
15 - TRBJ2-1 TRBV7-2 - TGTGCCAGCAGCCCGGGAAAAGGGAACTACAATGAGCAGTTCTTC CASSPGKGNYNEQFF
14 - TRBJ1-2 TRBV19 - TGTGCCAGTACCCTAGATCGGGGGGGCGGCGGCTACACCTTC CASTLDRGGGGYTF
18 - TRBJ1-4 TRBV4-3 - TGCGCCAGCAGCCAAGATTTGGCCGGGAGCTCTTTTAATGAAAAACTGTTTTTT CASSQDLAGSSFNEKLFF
15 - TRBJ2-3 TRBV7-2 few TGTGCCAGCAGCCGCGACAGTAGGAGAATGGATACGCAGTATTTT CASSRDSRRMDTQYF
16 TRBD1 TRBJ1-1 TRBV9 - TGTGCCAGCAGCCCTGCGACAGGGCCCATGAACACTGAAGCTTTCTTT CASSPATGPMNTEAFF
13 - TRBJ2-7 TRBV10-3 - TGTGCCATCAGTGGGGGGGGGCCTGGCGAGCAGTACTTC CAISGGGPGEQYF
14 - TRBJ2-3 TRBV15 - TGTGCCACCAGCAGTCCTCCTTTTCCAGATACGCAGTATTTT CATSSPPFPDTQYF
16 TRBD1 TRBJ2-2 TRBV5-6 - TGTGCCAGCAGCTTGATCGACAGGGGAAACACCGGGGAGCTGTTTTTT CASSLIDRGNTGELFF
15 - TRBJ1-4 TRBV3-1/TRBV3-2 - TGTGCCAGCAGCCAACAAACAGGATTGAATGAAAAACTGTTTTTT CASSQQTGLNEKLFF
18 TRBD1 TRBJ1-5 TRBV27 few TGTGCCAGCAGTTCTAGACCCGGGACAGGGAGACCCAATCAGCCCCAGCATTTT CASSSRPGTGRPNQPQHF
16 - TRBJ1-1 TRBV4-3 - TGCGCCAGCAGCCAAGATGTTCCAGCGCCGAACACTGAAGCTTTCTTT CASSQDVPAPNTEAFF
14 TRBD1 TRBJ1-1 TRBV7-3 - TGTGCCAGCAGCATAAACAGGGGAGGTACTGAAGCTTTCTTT CASSINRGGTEAFF
14 - TRBJ2-3 TRBV19 - TGTGCCAGTAGTCTAGACAAAAGCACAGATACGCAGTATTTT CASSLDKSTDTQYF
16 TRBD1 TRBJ1-1 TRBV5-4 few TGTGCCAGCAGCTTGGGACAGGGGAGGGCGAACACTGAAGCTTTCTTT CASSLGQGRANTEAFF
15 TRBD1 TRBJ2-3 TRBV2 - TGTGCCAGCAGCCGGGACAGGGTCTCCTCAGATACGCAGTATTTT CASSRDRVSSDTQYF
14 TRBD1 TRBJ2-1 TRBV11-3 - TGTGCCAGCAGCACCCGACAGGGGTGGGATGAGCAGTTCTTC CASSTRQGWDEQFF
15 - TRBJ2-1 TRBV5-6 - TGTGCCAGCAGCAGGGGCTCAGCAACCTACAATGAGCAGTTCTTC CASSRGSATYNEQFF
14 - TRBJ1-1 TRBV18 - TGTGCCAGCTCTCGCTCGCTCGGAGTCACTGAAGCTTTCTTT CASSRSLGVTEAFF
13 - TRBJ1-5 TRBV19 few TGTGCCAGTACCGACAGGAGCAATCAGCCCCAGCATTTT CASTDRSNQPQHF
16 - TRBJ1-1 TRBV5-1 few TGCGCCAGCAGCTTGCCTCGACGGAGTATGAACACTGAAGCTTTCTTT CASSLPRRSMNTEAFF